This entry is about one T cell receptor (beta chain). Antigen specificity is unknown. One end of the junction does not line up with germline, which may come from a read error. This CDR3 is built from 8 residues. CDR1 and CDR2 from the germline V gene are GTSNPN and SVGIG (reference sequence). TCRdb's table, derived via immunoSEQ multiplex PCR, lists solely in-frame clones and lacks some. This sample yields more than 40,000 clones, of which just under 80% are seen a single time; about 2% belongs to the top ten. Regarding time point: week 5, during vaccination. Each vaccine dose was 300 ug of mutant IDH1 20-mer peptide, with topical imiquimod. The data were taken from a study of a mutant IDH1 vaccine in newly diagnosed glioma.

The sequence was collected from a woman between 40 and 50 years old with glioma. This specimen consisted of PBMCs, obtained from a glioma patient whose treatment included an IDH1 peptide vaccine. The chain combines TRBV30 with TRBJ2-7; TRBD1 aligns across 9 bases. In DNA form, the CDR3 reads TGTGCCCTGGGACAGGGTAAATTC. It translates to CALGQGKF.